This T cell receptor beta chain appears in the sequencing data of a study of breast tumors, draining lymph nodes, adjacent tissues. Study results and caveats: Tumor repertoires ranked between lymph nodes and nontumor tissue in diversity, with V and J gene preferences. Findings are consistent with lymph node origin and intratumoral expansion of most tumor T cells. Luminal-like breast cancer showed significantly greater tumor-nontumor repertoire similarity than basal-like breast cancer did.

V gave up 4 bases and J gave up 5 bases, with 14 bases separating them. The CDR3 spans 14 residues. Germline CDR1 is SGHAT and CDR2 is FQNNGV. Axillary draining lymph nodes of breast cancer patients supplied the node samples. From the multiplex PCR reads, TCRdb called clonotypes with MiXCR, one entry per CDR3 protein. The sample lists some 150,000 distinct CDR3 sequences, 20% to 25% seen once, with just over 2.5% in the top ten. This clonotype showed up just a few times. Its antigen is not identified. The rearrangement joins TRBV11-2 to TRBJ2-5, with unresolved D. Sequenced material: axillary lymph node tissue. This receptor was taken from a female donor with breast cancer. Some clones in this sample may be carry-over from other donors' samples. The CDR3 spells CASSSNPGRETQYF. The CDR3 coding sequence is TGTGCCAGCAGCTCCAACCCGGGCCGGGAGACCCAGTACTTC. The complete variable domain, with remaining parts taken from reference TRBV11-2 and TRBJ2-5, reads EAGVAQSPRYKIIEKRQSVAFWCNPISGHATLYWYQQILGQGPKLLIQFQNNGVVDDSQLPKDRFSAERLKGVDSTLKIQPAKLEDSAVYLCASSSNPGRETQYFGPGTRLLVL.